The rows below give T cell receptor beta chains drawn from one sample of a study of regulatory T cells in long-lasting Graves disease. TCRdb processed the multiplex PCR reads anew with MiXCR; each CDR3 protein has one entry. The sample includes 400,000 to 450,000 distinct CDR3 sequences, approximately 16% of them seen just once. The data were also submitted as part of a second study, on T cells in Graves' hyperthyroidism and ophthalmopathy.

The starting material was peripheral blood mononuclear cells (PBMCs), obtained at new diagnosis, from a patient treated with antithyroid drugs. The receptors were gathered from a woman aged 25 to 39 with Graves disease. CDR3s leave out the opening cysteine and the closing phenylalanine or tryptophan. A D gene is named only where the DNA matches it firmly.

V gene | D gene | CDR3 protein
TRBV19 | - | ASSLAKSYEQY
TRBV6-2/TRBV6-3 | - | ASSFLLQGVNTEAF
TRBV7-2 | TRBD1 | ASSEGTGRDGQPQH
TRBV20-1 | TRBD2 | SARDATSGRGTQY
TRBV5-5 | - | ASSSLSGSTDTQY
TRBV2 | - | ASSQRGYKNIQY
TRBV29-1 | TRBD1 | SVILRTGGNYGYT
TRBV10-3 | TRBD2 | AISGLAGGPWNTGELF
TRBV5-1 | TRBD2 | ASGTSGYEQY
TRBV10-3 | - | AIGSYNEQF
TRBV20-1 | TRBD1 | SARDYRDRRFTNYGYT
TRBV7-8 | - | ASSSPGSSVNEQF
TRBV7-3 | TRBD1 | ASSPDRGREAF
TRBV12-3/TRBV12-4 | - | ASSLLGRSSYNEQF
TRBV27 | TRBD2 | ASSFLVGGSYEQY
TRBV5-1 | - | ASRKDRMNTEAF
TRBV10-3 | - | AISGQNNQPQH
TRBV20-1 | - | SALTNTGELF